This TCR beta chain was recovered during a study of T-cell reconstitution after alpha-beta-depleted transplantation in children. TCRbeta library construction was performed incorporating unique molecular identifiers. One entry per CDR3 protein results from TCRdb running MiXCR on the PCR reads. The data show around 450,000 distinct CDR3 sequences, about 10% seen once. Germline trimming cut 4 bases from V and 3 bases from J; bases unmatched to any gene: 7. The CDR3 has 15 amino acids. The germline CDR1 and CDR2 sequences are MNHEY and SMNVEV (reference sequence). This clonotype was observed at least ten times. The antigen is undetermined. Study-wide findings and caveats: As was reported, about two months after transplant, alpha-beta T cells came from several hundred expanded graft clones.

This receptor was taken from a child under 10 years old with inherited bone marrow failure, due to receive a stem cell transplant. The chain uses TRBV27 and TRBJ2-7, with 9 bases that match TRBD2. This specimen was PBMCs, taken before TCRalphabeta/CD19-depleted stem cell transplant. This chain's CDR3 is CASSSGGRGLYEQYF. In DNA form, the CDR3 reads TGTGCCAGCAGTTCCGGCGGGAGGGGGCTCTACGAGCAGTACTTC.